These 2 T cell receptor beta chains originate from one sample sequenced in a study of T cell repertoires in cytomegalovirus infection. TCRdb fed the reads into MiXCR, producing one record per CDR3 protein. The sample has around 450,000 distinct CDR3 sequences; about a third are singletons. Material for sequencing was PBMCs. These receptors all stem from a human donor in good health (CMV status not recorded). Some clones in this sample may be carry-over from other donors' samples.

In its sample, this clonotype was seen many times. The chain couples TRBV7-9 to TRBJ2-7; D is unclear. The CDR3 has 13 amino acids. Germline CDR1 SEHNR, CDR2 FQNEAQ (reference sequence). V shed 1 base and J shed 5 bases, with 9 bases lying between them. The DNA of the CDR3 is TGTGCCAGCAGCTTAGACCTCGGTGACGAGCAGTACTTC. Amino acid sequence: CASSLDLGDEQYF.

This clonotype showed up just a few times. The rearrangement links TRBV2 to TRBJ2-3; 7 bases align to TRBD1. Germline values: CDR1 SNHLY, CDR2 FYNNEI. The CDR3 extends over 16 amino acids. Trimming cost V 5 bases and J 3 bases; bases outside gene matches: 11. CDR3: CASSYLRDRQTDTQYF. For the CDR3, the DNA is TGTGCCAGCAGTTATCTCCGGGACAGACAAACAGATACGCAGTATTTT.